The 13 T cell receptor beta chains presented below share a single source sample, sequenced in a study of T-cell reconstitution after alpha-beta-depleted transplantation in children. Unique molecular identifiers tagged the TCRbeta library. MiXCR was run by TCRdb on the PCR reads, yielding one entry per CDR3 protein. The table has about 580,000 distinct CDR3 sequences, around 23% seen once; the top ten hold 14%. Specimen: PBMCs, mostly from graft donor cells, collected 360 days after TCRalphabeta/CD19-depleted stem cell transplant. These receptor sequences come from a boy in the first two years of life who had a stem cell transplant for acute myeloid leukemia, so the T cells may come from the graft donor.

This chain connects TRBV20-1 to TRBJ2-1; 14 nucleotides line up with TRBD2. V lost 6 bases, J lost 4 bases, and 8 bases stayed unmatched. From germline, CDR1 is DFQATT and CDR2 SNEGSKA (reference sequence). The CDR3 runs 16 residues. The chain's CDR3 is CSAPPGLAGAYNEQFF. CDR3 coding DNA: TGCAGTGCACCACCGGGACTAGCGGGGGCATACAATGAGCAGTTCTTC.

V and J are TRBV7-9 and TRBJ2-2; possibly TRBD1 for D (6 bases). The CDR3 has 14 residues. Germline V gene lookup returns CDR1 SEHNR and CDR2 FQNEAQ (reference sequence). V was cut by 1 base and J by 8 bases, with 11 bases left in between. The CDR3 sequence is CASSLERTVGELFF. The CDR3 nucleotides are TGTGCCAGCAGCTTAGAACGGACAGTGGGGGAGCTGTTTTTT.

This clonotype was counted many times. The V gene is TRBV28, the J gene TRBJ2-1; TRBD2 matches 11 bases. After removal of 3 bases from V and 5 bases from J, the junction contained 15 bases not matched to a gene. Germline V lookup: CDR1 MDHEN, CDR2 SYDVKM. The CDR3 loop spans 19 amino acids. The CDR3 region has the DNA TGTGCCAGCAGTTTCAGACTAGCGGGGCTGTTAAACACACACAATGAGCAGTTCTTC. As protein: CASSFRLAGLLNTHNEQFF.

The rearrangement links TRBV11-3 to TRBJ2-5; 7 bases align to TRBD1. The germline V gene encodes CDR1 SGHNT and CDR2 YENEEA. Trimming took 4 bases from V and 0 from J; bases not matched to a gene: 11. The length of the CDR3 is 17 residues. The CDR3 DNA is TGTGCCAGCAGCTCGGATCGGGACAGAATGTACCAAGAGACCCAGTACTTC. It specifies CASSSDRDRMYQETQYF.

This clonotype was seen many times. The chain is built from TRBV12-3 or TRBV12-4 and TRBJ2-7, with no clear D. This CDR3 has 14 amino acids. V was clipped by 3 bases and J by 6 bases, with 15 bases between them. The CDR3 DNA reads TGTGCCAGCAGTTTGTGGCTCCTAGACGGCGAGCAGTACTTC. Translated: CASSLWLLDGEQYF.

Comments on this clonotype: A much larger clone lies one base from this, so it may be a read error. The chain couples TRBV28 to TRBJ2-1; 7 bases match TRBD2. Germline CDR1 and CDR2: MDHEN and SYDVKM. The CDR3 loop spans 17 amino acids. CDR3 loop: CASSLAPRTRSYNERFF. The CDR3 region has the DNA TGTGCCAGCAGTTTAGCCCCGCGGACTAGGTCCTACAATGAGCGGTTCTTC.

This clonotype was recorded at least ten times. The chain recombines TRBV29-1 with TRBJ2-3; 7 bases are shared with TRBD2. With 7 bases clipped from V and 10 bases from J, the junction kept 11 bases outside the gene matches. Germline CDR1 is SQVTM and CDR2 is ANQGSEA. This CDR3 is built from 12 residues. CDR3 nucleotide sequence: TGCAGCGCCGAGTCCACTAGCGTGGCGCAGTATTTT. This codes for CSAESTSVAQYF.

This clonotype was counted many times. One end of the junction does not line up with germline, which may come from a read error. The chain's CDR3 is CASSLYTEQFF. In nucleotides, the CDR3 is TGTGCCAGCAGCCTATACACTGAGCAGTTCTTC. This chain uses TRBV12-3 or TRBV12-4 with TRBJ2-1; no firm D call. CDR3 length equals 11 residues.

The CDR3 sequence is CSATYRTGFGDTQYF. The CDR3 bases are TGCAGTGCTACATACCGGACAGGGTTCGGGGATACGCAGTATTTT. V usage is TRBV20-1 and J usage is TRBJ2-3; the match to TRBD1 covers 8 bases. Germline V gene sequence: CDR1 DFQATT, CDR2 SNEGSKA (reference sequence). This CDR3 is built from 15 residues. The V and J ends lost 4 bases and 6 bases, in that order; junction bases with no gene match: 12.

The chain uses TRBV20-1 and TRBJ2-7; 10 positions agree with TRBD2. The germline V gene encodes CDR1 DFQATT and CDR2 SNEGSKA (reference sequence). The CDR3 totals 15 residues. Losses at the gene ends were 2 bases for V and 3 bases for J; bases not matched to a gene: 7. CDR3 DNA: TGCAGTGCTAGACCTACTAGCGGGGTTTTCTACGAGCAGTACTTC. Translated, it gives CSARPTSGVFYEQYF.

This clonotype occurred a few times. The chain is built from TRBV6-4 and TRBJ1-1, with 7 bases matching TRBD1. CDR1 MRHNA and CDR2 SNTAGT come from the germline V gene. The CDR3 runs 17 residues. V gave up 5 bases and J gave up 1 base; unmatched junction bases: 13. The CDR3 DNA reads as TGTGCCAGCAGTCCCCAAATCTTCAGGACAGGGAACACTGAAGCTTTCTTT. Translated: CASSPQIFRTGNTEAFF.

In DNA, the CDR3 is TGTGCCAGCAGTCACGGGCCCACGGCGGGGGGTGGGGAGACCCAGTACTTC. This encodes CASSHGPTAGGGETQYF. This chain joins TRBV12-3 or TRBV12-4 and TRBJ2-5; 8 bases map to TRBD2. This CDR3 region has 17 residues. Germline trimming cut 5 bases from V and 5 bases from J; bases unmatched to any gene: 16.

The CDR3 protein is CASSQDRGIEQFF. The CDR3 coding sequence is TGCGCCAGCAGCCAAGATAGGGGGATTGAGCAGTTCTTC. The gene calls are TRBV4-3 and TRBJ2-1; D possibly corresponds to TRBD1 (6 bases). CDR3 length equals 13 residues. Trimming stripped 0 bases from V and 9 bases from J, with 9 bases between. CDR1 is LGHNA and CDR2 is YSLEER in the germline V gene.